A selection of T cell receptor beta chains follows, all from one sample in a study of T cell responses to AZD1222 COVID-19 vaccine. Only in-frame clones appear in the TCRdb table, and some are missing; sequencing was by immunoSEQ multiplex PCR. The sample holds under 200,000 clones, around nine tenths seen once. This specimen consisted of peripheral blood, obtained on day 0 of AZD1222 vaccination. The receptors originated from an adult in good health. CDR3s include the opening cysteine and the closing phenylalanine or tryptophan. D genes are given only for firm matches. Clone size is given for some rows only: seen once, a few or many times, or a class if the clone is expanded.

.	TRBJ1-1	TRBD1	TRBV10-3	CAISRTGVTEAFF	TGTGCCATCAGTCGGACAGGGGTGACTGAAGCTTTCTTT
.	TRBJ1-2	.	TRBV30	CAWSVHGVGGYTF	TGTGCCTGGAGTGTCCACGGTGTCGGGGGCTACACCTTC
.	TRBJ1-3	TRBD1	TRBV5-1	CASSEGAGGNTIYF	TGCGCCAGCAGCGAGGGGGCAGGTGGAAACACCATATATTTT
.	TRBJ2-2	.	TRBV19	CASTILPPGELFF	TGTGCCAGTACCATCCTTCCCCCCGGGGAGCTGTTTTTT
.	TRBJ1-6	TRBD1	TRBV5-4	CASSLWGTGGSPLHF	TGTGCCAGCAGCTTGTGGGGGACAGGGGGTTCACCCCTCCACTTT
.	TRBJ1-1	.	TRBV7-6	CASSRGQNTEAFF	TGTGCCAGCAGCAGGGGACAAAACACTGAAGCTTTCTTT
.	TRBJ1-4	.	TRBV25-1	CASSEYSGGIEEKLFF	TGTGCCAGCAGTGAATATAGCGGGGGGATCGAGGAAAAACTGTTTTTT
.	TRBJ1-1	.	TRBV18	CASSPPGEGNTEAFF	TGTGCCAGCTCACCACCGGGAGAAGGGAACACTGAAGCTTTCTTT
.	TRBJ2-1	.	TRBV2	CASTVTQKQFF	TGTGCCAGTACTGTGACTCAGAAGCAGTTCTTC
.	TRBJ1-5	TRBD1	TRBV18	CASSPTGVQPQHF	TGTGCCAGCTCACCCACAGGGGTTCAGCCCCAGCATTTT
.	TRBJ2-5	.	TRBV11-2	CASSTQETQYF	TGTGCCAGCAGCACTCAAGAGACCCAGTACTTC
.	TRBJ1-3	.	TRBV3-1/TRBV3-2	CASSPREAGNTIYF	TGTGCCAGCAGCCCCCGGGAGGCTGGAAACACCATATATTTT
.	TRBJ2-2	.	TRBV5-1	CASSPGVTGELFF	TGCGCCAGCAGTCCAGGGGTGACCGGGGAGCTGTTTTTT
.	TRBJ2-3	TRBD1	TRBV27	CASSFGTGVQYF	TGTGCCAGCAGTTTCGGGACAGGGGTGCAGTATTTT
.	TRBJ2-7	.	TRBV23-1	CASSQLGGPYEQYF	TGCGCCAGCAGTCAATTGGGCGGCCCCTACGAGCAGTACTTC
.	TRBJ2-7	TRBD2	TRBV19	CASRRLAASSYEQYF	TGTGCCAGTAGACGACTAGCGGCCAGCTCCTACGAGCAGTACTTC
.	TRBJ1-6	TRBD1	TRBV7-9	CASSFPGQAHPPLHF	TGTGCCAGCAGCTTCCCGGGACAGGCACATCCACCCCTCCACTTT
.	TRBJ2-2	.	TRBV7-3	CASSWTVNTGELFF	TGTGCCAGCAGCTGGACAGTCAACACCGGGGAGCTGTTTTTT
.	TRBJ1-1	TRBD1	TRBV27	CASKPNRGGTEAFF	TGTGCCAGCAAGCCCAACAGGGGAGGGACTGAAGCTTTCTTT
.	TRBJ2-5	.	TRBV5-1	CASSLVPPEETQYF	TGCGCCAGCAGCTTGGTGCCCCCGGAAGAGACCCAGTACTTC
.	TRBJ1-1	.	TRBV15	CATSPGGTEAFF	TGTGCCACCAGCCCGGGGGGCACTGAAGCTTTCTTT
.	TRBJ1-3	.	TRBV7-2	CASSLNLLSGNTIYF	TGTGCCAGCAGCTTAAATCTGCTCTCTGGAAACACCATATATTTT
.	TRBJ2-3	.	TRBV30	CAWSVGAADTQYF	TGTGCCTGGAGTGTAGGTGCGGCAGATACGCAGTATTTT
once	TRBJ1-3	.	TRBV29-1	CSGQFSSGNTIYF	TGCAGCGGACAGTTCAGCTCTGGAAACACCATATATTTT
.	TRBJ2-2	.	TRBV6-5	CASSPNGGAGGELFF	TGTGCCAGCAGTCCAAATGGGGGGGCCGGCGGGGAGCTGTTTTTT
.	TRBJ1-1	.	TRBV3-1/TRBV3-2	CASSRGGGADTEAFF	TGTGCCAGCAGCCGGGGGGGCGGGGCGGACACTGAAGCTTTCTTT
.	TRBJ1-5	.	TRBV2	CASSEVTGPGHQPQHF	TGTGCCAGCAGTGAAGTAACGGGACCCGGACATCAGCCCCAGCATTTT
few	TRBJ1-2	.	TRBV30	CAWIQGGGYTF	TGTGCCTGGATCCAGGGTGGAGGCTACACCTTC
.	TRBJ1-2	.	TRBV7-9	CASSSRDGASFGYTF	TGTGCCAGCAGCTCCAGGGACGGGGCGAGTTTTGGCTACACCTTC
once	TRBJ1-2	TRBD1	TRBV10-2	CASRGTGELHYGYTF	TGCGCCAGCAGAGGGACAGGGGAGTTACACTATGGCTACACCTTC
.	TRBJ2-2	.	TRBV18	CASSQGPNTGELFF	TGTGCCAGCTCACAGGGGCCGAACACCGGGGAGCTGTTTTTT
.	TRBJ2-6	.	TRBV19	CASNRPGGGDGANVLTF	TGTGCCAGTAACCGCCCGGGAGGGGGCGACGGGGCCAACGTCCTGACTTTC
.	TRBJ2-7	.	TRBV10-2	CASSEYGGNYEQYF	TGCGCCAGCAGTGAGTACGGGGGTAACTACGAGCAGTACTTC
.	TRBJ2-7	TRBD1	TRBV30	CAWSAWTGNSYEQYF	TGTGCCTGGAGTGCATGGACAGGGAACTCTTACGAGCAGTACTTC
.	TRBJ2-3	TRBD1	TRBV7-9	CASSFTGGAPDTQYF	TGTGCCAGCAGCTTCACAGGGGGAGCCCCAGATACGCAGTATTTT
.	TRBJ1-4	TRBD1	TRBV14	CASSLTGVGKLFF	TGTGCCAGCAGCCTGACAGGGGTAGGGAAACTGTTTTTT
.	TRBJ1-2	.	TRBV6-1	CASSESLQGTYGYTF	TGTGCCAGCAGTGAAAGTTTACAGGGCACCTATGGCTACACCTTC
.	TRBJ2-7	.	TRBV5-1	CASSLDWGQAGNQYF	TGCGCCAGCAGCTTGGACTGGGGACAAGCGGGGAATCAGTACTTC
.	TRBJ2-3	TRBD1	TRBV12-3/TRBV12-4	CASRDRVTDTQYF	TGTGCCAGCCGGGACAGGGTGACAGATACGCAGTATTTT
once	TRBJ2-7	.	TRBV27	CASSYRGGQGIGVPYEQYF	TGTGCCAGCAGTTATCGGGGGGGACAGGGAATAGGAGTTCCCTACGAGCAGTACTTC
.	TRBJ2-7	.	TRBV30	CAWSEGTLIYEQYF	TGTGCCTGGAGTGAGGGGACACTCATCTACGAGCAGTACTTC
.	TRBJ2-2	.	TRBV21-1	CASTSRDRDRPVNTGELFF	TGTGCCAGCACCTCCCGGGACAGGGACCGACCTGTGAACACCGGGGAGCTGTTTTTT
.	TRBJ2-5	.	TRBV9	CASSGDSSLQETQYF	TGTGCCAGCAGCGGTGACAGTTCTCTCCAAGAGACCCAGTACTTC
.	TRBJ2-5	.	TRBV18	CASSPAGSQETQYF	TGTGCCAGCTCACCCGCGGGGTCTCAAGAGACCCAGTACTTC
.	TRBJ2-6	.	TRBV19	CASRRESGANVLTF	TGTGCCTCCAGAAGGGAGTCTGGGGCCAACGTCCTGACTTTC
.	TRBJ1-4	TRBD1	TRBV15	CATSRDLQGAEKLFF	TGTGCCACCAGCAGAGATCTCCAGGGGGCTGAAAAACTGTTTTTT
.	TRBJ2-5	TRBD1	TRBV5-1	CASSFGQVVVETQYF	TGCGCCAGCAGCTTCGGACAGGTGGTAGTTGAGACCCAGTACTTC
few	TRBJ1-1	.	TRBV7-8	CASSSQPRDTEAFF	TGTGCCAGCAGCTCGCAACCCAGGGACACTGAAGCTTTCTTT
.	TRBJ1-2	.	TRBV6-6	CASSWGANYGYTF	TGTGCCAGCAGCTGGGGGGCCAACTATGGCTACACCTTC
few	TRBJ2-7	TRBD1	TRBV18	CASSPLYGTGTYEQYF	TGTGCCAGCTCACCACTTTACGGGACAGGAACCTACGAGCAGTACTTC
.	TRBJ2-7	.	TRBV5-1	CASSPEGGATYEQYF	TGCGCCAGCAGCCCAGAGGGGGGGGCGACATACGAGCAGTACTTC
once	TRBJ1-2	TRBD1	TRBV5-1	CASGRQGALDYGYTF	TGCGCCAGCGGTCGGCAGGGGGCGCTTGACTATGGCTACACCTTC
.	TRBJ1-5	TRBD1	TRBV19	CASSTGGQSNQPQHF	TGTGCCAGTAGTACTGGGGGACAGAGCAATCAGCCCCAGCATTTT